Sequencing of this T cell receptor beta chain was carried out in a study of STAT5B mutations in CD4+ large granular lymphocyte leukemia. The V and J ends lost 9 bases and 4 bases, in that order; junction bases with no gene match: 11. This CDR3 contains 14 residues. Germline lookup yields CDR1 SNHLY and CDR2 FYNNEI. Authors' analysis steps: Productive clonotypes were detectable down to 2.59 x 10-5 frequency. The method was immunoSEQ multiplex PCR; TCRdb's version includes in-frame clones alone and lacks a portion of them. V and J calls and clone size are as listed in that table; D and trimming were resolved from the DNA. Among around 30,000 clones listed, around 76% were seen once.

Sample: CD4+ T cells from blood buffy coats. V and J are TRBV2 and TRBJ2-5; the match to TRBD2 covers 7 bases. This TCR was sampled from a human donor in good health. The CDR3 DNA is TGTGCCAGTCTCTTCGCGGGGGTTGCAGAGACCCAGTACTTC. Amino acid sequence: CASLFAGVAETQYF.